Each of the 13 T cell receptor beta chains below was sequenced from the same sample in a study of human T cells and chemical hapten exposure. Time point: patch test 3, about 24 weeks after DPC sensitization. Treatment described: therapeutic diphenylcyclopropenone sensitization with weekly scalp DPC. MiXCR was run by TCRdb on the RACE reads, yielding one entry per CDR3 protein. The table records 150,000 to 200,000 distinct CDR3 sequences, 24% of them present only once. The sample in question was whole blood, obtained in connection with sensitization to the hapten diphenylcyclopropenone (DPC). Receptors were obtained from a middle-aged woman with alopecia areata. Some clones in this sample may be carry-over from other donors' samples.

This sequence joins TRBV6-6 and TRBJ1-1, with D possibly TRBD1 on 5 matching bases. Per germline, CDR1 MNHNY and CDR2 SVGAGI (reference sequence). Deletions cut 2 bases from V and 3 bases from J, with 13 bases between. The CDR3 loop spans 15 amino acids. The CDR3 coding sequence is TGTGCCAGCAGTTACAGCCCGGGGGGGGACACTGAAGCTTTCTTT. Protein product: CASSYSPGGDTEAFF.

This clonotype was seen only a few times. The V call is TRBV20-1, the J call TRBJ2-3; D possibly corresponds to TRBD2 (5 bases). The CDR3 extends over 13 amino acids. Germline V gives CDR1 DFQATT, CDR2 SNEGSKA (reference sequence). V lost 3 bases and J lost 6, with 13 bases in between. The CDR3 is CSARVRGPDTQYF. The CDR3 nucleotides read TGCAGTGCTAGGGTTCGCGGGCCTGATACGCAGTATTTT.

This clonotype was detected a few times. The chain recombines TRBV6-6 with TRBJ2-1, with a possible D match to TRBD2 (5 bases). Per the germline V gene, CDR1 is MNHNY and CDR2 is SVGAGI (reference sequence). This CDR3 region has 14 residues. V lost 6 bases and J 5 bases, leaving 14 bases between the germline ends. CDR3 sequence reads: CASRNGMANNEQFF. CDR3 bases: TGTGCCAGCAGGAACGGGATGGCCAACAATGAGCAGTTCTTC.

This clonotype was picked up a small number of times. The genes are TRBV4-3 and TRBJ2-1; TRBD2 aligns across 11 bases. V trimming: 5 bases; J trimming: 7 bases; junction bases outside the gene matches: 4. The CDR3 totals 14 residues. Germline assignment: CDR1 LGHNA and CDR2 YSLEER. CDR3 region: CASSWGLAVNEQFF. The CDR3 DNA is TGCGCCAGCAGCTGGGGACTAGCGGTAAATGAGCAGTTCTTC.

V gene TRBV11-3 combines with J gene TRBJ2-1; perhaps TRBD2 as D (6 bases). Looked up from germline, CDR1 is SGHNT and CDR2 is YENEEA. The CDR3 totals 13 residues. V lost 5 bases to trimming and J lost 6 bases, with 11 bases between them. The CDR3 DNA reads TGTGCCAGCAGCGGGGGACTGTCCAATGAGCAGTTCTTC. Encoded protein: CASSGGLSNEQFF. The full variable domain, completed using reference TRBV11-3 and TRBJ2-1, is EAGVVQSPRYKIIEKKQPVAFWCNPISGHNTLYWYLQNLGQGPELLIRYENEEAVDDSQLPKDRFSAERLKGVDSTLKIQPAELGDSAVYLCASSGGLSNEQFFGPGTRLTVL.

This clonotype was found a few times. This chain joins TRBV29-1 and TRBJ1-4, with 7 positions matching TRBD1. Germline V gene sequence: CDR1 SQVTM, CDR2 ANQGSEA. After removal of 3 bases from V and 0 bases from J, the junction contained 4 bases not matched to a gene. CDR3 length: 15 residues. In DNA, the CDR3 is TGCAGCGTTGAGGGGGACAGAACAACTAATGAAAAACTGTTTTTT. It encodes CSVEGDRTTNEKLFF. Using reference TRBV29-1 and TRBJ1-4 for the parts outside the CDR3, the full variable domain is SAVISQKPSRDICQRGTSLTIQCQVDSQVTMMFWYRQQPGQSLTLIATANQGSEATYESGFVIDKFPISRPNLTFSTLTVSNMSPEDSSIYLCSVEGDRTTNEKLFFGSGTQLSVL.

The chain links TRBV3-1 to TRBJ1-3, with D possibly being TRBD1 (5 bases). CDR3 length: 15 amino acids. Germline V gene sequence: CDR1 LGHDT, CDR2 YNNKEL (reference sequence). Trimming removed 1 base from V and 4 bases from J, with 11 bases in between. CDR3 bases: TGTGCCAGCAGCCAAGGAGGGACGAGAGGAAACACCATATATTTT. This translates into CASSQGGTRGNTIYF.

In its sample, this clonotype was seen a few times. Here the CDR3 DNA reads TGTGCCAGCAGCTTGGTCATGGGACTAGCGGTCTACAATGAGCAGTTCTTC. It encodes CASSLVMGLAVYNEQFF. The chain couples TRBV5-6 to TRBJ2-1, with 11 positions matching TRBD2. The germline V gene encodes CDR1 SGHDT and CDR2 YYEEEE. The CDR3 is made up of 17 amino acids. With V trimmed by 0 bases and J by 3 bases, 5 bases remained unmatched.

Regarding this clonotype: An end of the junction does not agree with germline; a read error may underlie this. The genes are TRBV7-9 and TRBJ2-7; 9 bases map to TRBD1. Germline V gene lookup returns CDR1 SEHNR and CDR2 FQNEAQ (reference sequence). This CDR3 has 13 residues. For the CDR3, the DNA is TGTGCCAGCAGCTCGGGACAGGGAAACGAGCAATACTTC. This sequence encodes CASSSGQGNEQYF.

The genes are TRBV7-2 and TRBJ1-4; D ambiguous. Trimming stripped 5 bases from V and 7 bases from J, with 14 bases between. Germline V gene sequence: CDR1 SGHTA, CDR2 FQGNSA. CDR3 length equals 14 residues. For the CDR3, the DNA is TGTGCCAGCAGCCCGTCCCGGGTCGCTGAAAAACTGTTTTTT. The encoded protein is CASSPSRVAEKLFF.

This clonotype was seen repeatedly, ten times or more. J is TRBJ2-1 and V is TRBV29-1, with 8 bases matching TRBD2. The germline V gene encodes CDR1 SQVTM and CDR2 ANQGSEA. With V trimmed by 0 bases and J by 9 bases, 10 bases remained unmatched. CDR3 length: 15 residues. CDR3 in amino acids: CSVEDGRTSHREQFF. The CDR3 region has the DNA TGCAGCGTTGAAGACGGCAGGACTAGCCACCGTGAGCAGTTCTTC.

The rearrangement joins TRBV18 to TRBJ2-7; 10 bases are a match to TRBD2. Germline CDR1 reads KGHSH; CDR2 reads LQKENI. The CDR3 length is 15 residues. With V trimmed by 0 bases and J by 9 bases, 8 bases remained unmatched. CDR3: CASSPPEASGRRQYF. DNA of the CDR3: TGTGCCAGCTCACCACCGGAGGCTAGCGGGAGAAGGCAGTACTTC.

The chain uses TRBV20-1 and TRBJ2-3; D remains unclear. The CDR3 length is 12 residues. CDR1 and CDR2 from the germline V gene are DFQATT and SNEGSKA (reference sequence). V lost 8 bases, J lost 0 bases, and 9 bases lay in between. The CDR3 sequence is CSPRLSTDTQYF. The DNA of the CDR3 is TGCAGTCCGAGACTCAGCACAGATACGCAGTATTTT.